Shown below are 17 T cell receptor beta chains from a single sample sequenced in a study of shared clonotypes between healthy human individuals. Using immunoSEQ multiplex PCR, the repertoire was profiled, and TCRdb retains in-frame clones only, with some absent. The sample records some 2,400,000 clones, more than 90% being singletons. The source material was naive CD4+ T cells sorted from blood. The subset: CD45RA+ positively selected. The receptors were sampled from a man younger than 35 in good health.

As regards this clone: Distinct nucleotide sequences in the sample also encode this CDR3. The genes are TRBV30 and TRBJ1-2; no definite D call. Germline values: CDR1 GTSNPN, CDR2 SVGIG (reference sequence). V lost 0 bases and J lost 8, with 7 bases in between. CDR3 length equals 11 residues. DNA of the CDR3: TGTGCCTGGAGTGTAGTCGGAGGCTACACCTTC. Its translation is CAWSVVGGYTF.

The chain has TRBV9 and TRBJ1-1, with D possibly being TRBD1 (5 bases). The CDR3 totals 14 residues. The V gene lost 0 bases and the J gene lost 3 bases, with 9 bases spanning the gap. CDR1 SGDLS and CDR2 YYNGEE come from the germline V gene. CDR3 sequence: CASSVGPGYTEAFF. The CDR3, as DNA: TGTGCCAGCAGCGTAGGTCCAGGGTACACTGAAGCTTTCTTT.

The chain uses TRBV10-3 and TRBJ2-1; 9 bases line up with TRBD1. The CDR3 sequence is 15 residues long. J gave up 7 bases and V 3 bases, and 7 bases lay outside the gene matches. The germline V gene encodes CDR1 ENHRY and CDR2 SYGVKD. Here the CDR3 DNA reads TGTGCCATCAGTGACATCTCCGGGACAGGGAATGAGCAGTTCTTC. This sequence encodes CAISDISGTGNEQFF.

The chain links TRBV5-8 to TRBJ1-5, with D possibly being TRBD1 (6 bases). Germline loops: CDR1 SGHTS, CDR2 YDEGEE. V lost 0 bases and J 3 bases, leaving 10 bases between the germline ends. This CDR3 has 15 residues. The CDR3 here is CASSLAGTINQPQHF. CDR3 bases: TGTGCCAGCAGCTTGGCCGGGACAATCAATCAGCCCCAGCATTTT.

The rearrangement links TRBV18 to TRBJ2-7; D unresolved. The V end was cut by 2 bases, the J end by 6 bases, with 11 bases between. The germline V gene has CDR1 KGHSH and CDR2 LQKENI. This CDR3 comprises 13 residues. For the CDR3, the DNA is TGTGCCAGCTCACCATACAGTTCATTCGAGCAGTACTTC. This gives the protein CASSPYSSFEQYF.

V is TRBV6-5 and J is TRBJ2-7; possibly TRBD2 for D (7 bases). The CDR3 spans 12 residues. CDR1 is MNHEY and CDR2 is SVGAGI in the germline V gene. The V and J ends lost 6 bases and 6 bases respectively, with 12 bases between them. The CDR3 DNA sequence: TGTGCCAGCAGAACGGGGGGCACCGAGCAGTACTTC. Translating gives CASRTGGTEQYF.

The V call is TRBV18, the J call TRBJ1-4; D unresolved. The ends were cut back, 3 bases at V and 7 bases at J, with 6 bases in the middle. Germline assignment: CDR1 KGHSH and CDR2 LQKENI. The CDR3 consists of 12 residues. CDR3 sequence reads: CASSPPVEKLFF. The CDR3 coding sequence is TGTGCCAGCTCACCCCCCGTTGAAAAACTGTTTTTT.

This sequence joins TRBV7-8 and TRBJ1-1; D not resolved. CDR3 size: 14 residues. Per the germline V gene, CDR1 is SGHVS and CDR2 is FQNEAQ. V lost 1 base and J 2 bases, leaving 8 bases between the germline ends. The CDR3: CASSLVQDNTEAFF. The CDR3 DNA is TGTGCCAGCAGCTTAGTTCAGGACAACACTGAAGCTTTCTTT.

This sequence joins TRBV4-3 and TRBJ1-3; maybe TRBD1 (6 bases). Germline CDR1 reads LGHNA; CDR2 reads YSLEER. The CDR3 totals 16 residues. V dropped 4 bases and J dropped 0 bases, with 13 bases sitting between them. CDR3 loop: CASSPRTVGSGNTIYF. Here the CDR3 DNA reads TGCGCCAGCAGCCCCCGGACAGTGGGCTCTGGAAACACCATATATTTT.

The chain carries TRBV28 and TRBJ1-1; 7 bases align to TRBD1. With 4 bases clipped from V and 6 bases from J, the junction kept 5 bases outside the gene matches. The CDR3 sequence is 13 residues long. Germline-derived CDR1 and CDR2 are MDHEN and SYDVKM. This CDR3 reads CASSSDRVAEAFF. The CDR3, as DNA: TGTGCCAGCAGTTCCGACAGGGTTGCTGAAGCTTTCTTT.

This clone was picked up one time. The gene calls are TRBV19 and TRBJ2-7; D perhaps matches TRBD2 (5 bases). Trimming removed 5 bases from V and 4 bases from J, with 15 bases in between. This CDR3 contains 14 residues. Germline V gives CDR1 LNHDA, CDR2 SQIVND (reference sequence). In DNA, the CDR3 is TGTGCCAGTAGTGAACTAGGTGGGCAGTACGAGCAGTACTTC. Its protein product is CASSELGGQYEQYF.

The CDR3 loop reads CASGPTGEAYGYTF. In DNA, the CDR3 is TGCGCCAGCGGACCGACAGGGGAGGCCTATGGCTACACCTTC. The rearrangement links TRBV5-1 to TRBJ1-2; 8 positions agree with TRBD1. The CDR3 is 14 residues long. V was clipped by 7 bases and J by 4 bases; unmatched bases: 9. From germline, CDR1 is SGHRS and CDR2 YFSETQ.

V and J are TRBV5-6 and TRBJ2-5, with 11 positions matching TRBD1. V lost 3 bases, J lost 5 bases, and 3 bases stayed unmatched. This CDR3 contains 14 residues. Germline V gene lookup returns CDR1 SGHDT and CDR2 YYEEEE. For the CDR3, the DNA is TGTGCCAGCAGCTGGGACAGGGGGTTGGAGACCCAGTACTTC. Residues: CASSWDRGLETQYF.

This chain connects TRBV30 to TRBJ1-1; 10 nucleotides line up with TRBD1. V shed 3 bases and J 1 base; nucleotides not matched to a gene: 8. Germline CDR1 is GTSNPN and CDR2 is SVGIG (reference sequence). The CDR3 is made up of 16 amino acids. Here the CDR3 reads CAWRGFRTGGNTEAFF. CDR3 nucleotide sequence: TGTGCCTGGAGGGGCTTTCGGACAGGGGGGAACACTGAAGCTTTCTTT.

In its sample, this clone was seen once. The chain has TRBV28 and TRBJ1-4, with D possibly matching TRBD1 (6 bases). The CDR3 is 14 residues long. The V gene's germline CDR1 is MDHEN and CDR2 SYDVKM. V gave up 1 base and J gave up 8 bases, with 11 bases separating them. CDR3 loop: CASSLLQGREKLFF. The CDR3 nucleotides read TGTGCCAGCAGTTTATTACAGGGTCGCGAAAAACTGTTTTTT.

The CDR3 region is CASRTGAGTEAFF. DNA of the CDR3: TGTGCCAGCAGGACAGGGGCGGGAACTGAAGCTTTCTTT. The rearrangement uses TRBV9 and TRBJ1-1; the match to TRBD1 covers 8 bases. Per germline, CDR1 SGDLS and CDR2 YYNGEE. Trimming took 5 bases from V and 5 from J; bases not matched to a gene: 5. This CDR3 comprises 13 residues.

V gene TRBV6-4 combines with J gene TRBJ2-5; D is possibly TRBD1 (6 bases). The ends were cut back, 0 bases at V and 2 bases at J, with 16 bases in the middle. Germline values: CDR1 MRHNA, CDR2 SNTAGT. The CDR3 runs to 17 residues. Here the CDR3 reads CASSDSSSRGWQETQYF. The CDR3, as DNA: TGTGCCAGCAGTGACTCGTCTAGTAGGGGGTGGCAAGAGACCCAGTACTTC.